This T cell receptor (beta chain) was recorded in a study of blood T cell repertoires in COVID-19. The wider study: Both acute and convalescent COVID-19 samples were obtained from the United States, Italy and Spain.

This clone has more than one count but fewer than ten. Some clones are missing from TCRdb's copy, which holds only in-frame ones; the method was immunoSEQ multiplex PCR. Among about 200,000 clones listed, 70% to 80% were seen once. The junction had 11 bases not matched to a gene; V was cut back by 6 bases and J by 6 bases. CDR1 is MNHEY and CDR2 is SMNVEV in the germline V gene (reference sequence). The CDR3 is 16 amino acids. This sequence joins TRBV27 and TRBJ2-3, with 11 bases identical to TRBD2. The sample consisted of peripheral blood. The TCR originated in a woman aged 40-49 years with COVID-19, enrolled during active disease. This CDR3 is CASRPHSGGASDTQYF. The CDR3 DNA reads TGTGCCAGCAGACCCCATAGCGGGGGGGCAAGTGATACGCAGTATTTT.